What follows are 27 T cell receptor beta chains derived from one specimen sequenced in a study of control samples from healthy donors and cancer patients. Repertoires were generated with immunoSEQ multiplex PCR, while TCRdb's copy carries only in-frame clones and drops some. The sample has 100,000 to 110,000 clones, about 90% seen once; the top ten hold 15% to 20%. Sequencing was done on a sample of blood. These receptors were collected from a woman aged 45-60 years in good health.

J is TRBJ1-1 and V is TRBV30; 8 nucleotides align to TRBD1. From germline, CDR1 is GTSNPN and CDR2 SVGIG (reference sequence). The length of the CDR3 is 11 residues. V lost 4 bases, J lost 6 bases, and 1 base stayed unmatched. In DNA, the CDR3 is TGTGCCTGGAAACAGGGGGCTGAAGCTTTCTTT. Amino acids: CAWKQGAEAFF. The whole variable domain, filled in from reference TRBV30 and TRBJ1-1, reads SQTIHQWPATLVQPVGSPLSLECTVEGTSNPNLYWYRQAAGRGLQLLFYSVGIGQISSEVPQNLSASRPQDRQFILSSKKLLLSDSGFYLCAWKQGAEAFFGQGTRLTVV.

This sequence joins TRBV18 and TRBJ2-7, with TRBD2 matching over 10 bases. V shed 2 bases, J shed 7 bases, and the junction held 8 bases outside the gene matches. Germline assignment: CDR1 KGHSH and CDR2 LQKENI. The CDR3 contains 15 residues. The CDR3 sequence is CASSPGLAGAWEQYV. In DNA form, the CDR3 reads TGTGCCAGCTCACCAGGGCTAGCGGGAGCATGGGAGCAGTACGTC.

The V gene is TRBV19, the J gene TRBJ1-5; D is ambiguous. This CDR3 is built from 15 residues. V dropped 9 bases and J dropped 1 base, with 16 bases sitting between them. The germline CDR1 and CDR2 sequences are LNHDA and SQIVND (reference sequence). CDR3 bases: TGTGCCAGCAATAACGGTCTGGGAAGCAATCAGCCCCAGCATTTT. Amino acid sequence: CASNNGLGSNQPQHF. Together with reference TRBV19 and TRBJ1-5, the CDR3 gives the full variable domain: DGGITQSPKYLFRKEGQNVTLSCEQNLNHDAMYWYRQDPGQGLRLIYYSQIVNDFQKGDIAEGYSVSREKKESFPLTVTSAQKNPTAFYLCASNNGLGSNQPQHFGDGTRLSIL.

V and J are TRBV6-1 and TRBJ2-1; D unresolved. Germline V lookup: CDR1 MNHNS, CDR2 SASEGT. Between the trimmed V and J ends, which lost 2 bases and 1 base, there was a span of 9 bases. CDR3 length: 15 amino acids. The CDR3 region has the DNA TGTGCCAGCAGTGAAAGGCAGCCGTCCTACAATGAGCAGTTCTTC. Translating gives CASSERQPSYNEQFF.

The chain employs TRBV18 and TRBJ1-5, with 8 bases identical to TRBD1. Germline V lookup: CDR1 KGHSH, CDR2 LQKENI. This CDR3 has 16 amino acids. Germline trimming cut 3 bases from V and 1 base from J; bases unmatched to any gene: 5. The CDR3: CASSPGQVGSNQPQHF. The CDR3 DNA reads TGTGCCAGCTCACCGGGACAGGTCGGGAGCAATCAGCCCCAGCATTTT.

This chain links TRBV15 with TRBJ2-7, with TRBD2 identical over 8 bases. Germline V gives CDR1 LNHNV, CDR2 YYDKDF (reference sequence). V was pared by 8 bases and J by 2 bases, with 11 bases of the junction left unmatched. The CDR3 extends over 15 amino acids. As DNA, the CDR3 is TGTGCCACCCGGGGGGGCCGGGACAACCCCTACGAGCAGTACTTC. It is translated as CATRGGRDNPYEQYF.

V gene TRBV6-5 combines with J gene TRBJ1-2; 8 bases are a match to TRBD1. Trimming took 6 bases from V and 6 from J; bases not matched to a gene: 3. Germline CDR1 MNHEY, CDR2 SVGAGI. The CDR3 contains 12 residues. The CDR3, as DNA: TGTGCCAGCAGCACAGGGGGGGATGGCTACACCTTC. Its translation is CASSTGGDGYTF.

The V call is TRBV9, the J call TRBJ2-2; tentatively, D is TRBD1 (6 bases). This CDR3 contains 15 residues. V lost 2 bases, J lost 2 bases, and 10 bases lay in between. CDR1 SGDLS and CDR2 YYNGEE come from the germline V gene. CDR3 sequence: CASSVRDTNTGELFF. CDR3 DNA sequence: TGTGCCAGCAGCGTCCGGGACACAAACACCGGGGAGCTGTTTTTT. The full variable domain, in which reference TRBV9 and TRBJ2-2 provide the parts outside the CDR3, is DSGVTQTPKHLITATGQRVTLRCSPRSGDLSVYWYQQSLDQGLQFLIQYYNGEERAKGNILERFSAQQFPDLHSELNLSSLELGDSALYFCASSVRDTNTGELFFGEGSRLTVL.

Here the CDR3 DNA reads TGCGCCAGCAGCCCGGAAGTAGACGGAGGCTACACCTTC. Residues: CASSPEVDGGYTF. The V call is TRBV5-1, the J call TRBJ1-2; D is ambiguous. The CDR3 has 13 residues. The V and J ends lost 4 bases and 8 bases respectively, with 15 bases between them. Germline CDR1 is SGHRS and CDR2 is YFSETQ.

CDR3 DNA sequence: TGTGCCACTACGACAGGGGGTTATTTTAGTAGCACAGATACGCAGTATTTT. It is translated as CATTTGGYFSSTDTQYF. The gene calls are TRBV7-3 and TRBJ2-3; 9 nucleotides align to TRBD1. V was pared by 10 bases and J by 0 bases, with 14 bases of the junction left unmatched. Germline CDR1 SGHTA, CDR2 FQGTGA. The CDR3 loop spans 17 amino acids.

V is TRBV24-1 and J is TRBJ2-1, with 10 bases fitting TRBD2. The CDR3 consists of 15 residues. CDR1 is KGHDR, CDR2 SFDVKD, per germline. With 7 bases clipped from V and 3 bases from J, the junction kept 5 bases outside the gene matches. CDR3 DNA: TGTGCCACCAGCTCCGGGACTAGCGTCTACAATGAGCAGTTCTTC. Its protein is CATSSGTSVYNEQFF.

The V and J genes are TRBV30 and TRBJ2-3; TRBD2 might be the D (5 bases). The CDR3 has 12 residues. Trimming pared 4 bases from V and 7 bases from J, leaving 12 bases between. Germline CDR1 is GTSNPN and CDR2 is SVGIG (reference sequence). The chain's CDR3 is CAWMYDYNTQYF. The CDR3, as DNA: TGTGCCTGGATGTACGACTACAATACGCAGTATTTT.

To note about this clone: The junction and the germline gene differ at one end; a read error may be behind it. The chain combines TRBV18 with TRBJ2-1; TRBD1 agrees at 9 bases. The CDR3 runs to 15 residues. Per the germline V gene, CDR1 is KGHSH and CDR2 is LQKENI. The CDR3 sequence is CASSLGGTGYNEQFF. CDR3 nucleotide sequence: TGTGCCAGTTCACTGGGCGGGACAGGGTACAATGAGCAGTTCTTC.

This chain joins TRBV5-6 and TRBJ2-3, with 8 bases matching TRBD2. CDR3 length equals 15 residues. The trim removed 1 base at V and 0 bases at J, leaving 1 base unmatched. Looked up from germline, CDR1 is SGHDT and CDR2 is YYEEEE. CDR3 coding DNA: TGTGCCAGCAGCTTGCGCGGGAGGAGCACAGATACGCAGTATTTT. Its protein is CASSLRGRSTDTQYF.

The chain has TRBV19 and TRBJ1-4, with a tentative D call TRBD1 (6 bases). Trimming shortened V by 8 bases and J by 0 bases, and 16 bases separated the two germline ends. This CDR3 contains 16 residues. Germline V CDR1 and CDR2: LNHDA, SQIVND (reference sequence). The CDR3 nucleotides are TGTGCCAGTTGCGGGGGGCGCTTTGCAACTAATGAAAAACTGTTTTTT. Its protein is CASCGGRFATNEKLFF.

The chain employs TRBV7-8 and TRBJ2-3; D not certain. Deletions cut 5 bases from V and 0 bases from J, with 3 bases between. The germline gives CDR1 SGHVS, CDR2 FQNEAQ. This CDR3 comprises 12 residues. As DNA, the CDR3 is TGTGCCAGCAGCCAGAGCACAGATACGCAGTATTTT. This translates into CASSQSTDTQYF.

The rearrangement links TRBV2 to TRBJ2-3; the match to TRBD2 covers 14 bases. Germline CDR1 is SNHLY and CDR2 is FYNNEI. V lost 3 bases and J lost 6; bases outside the gene matches: 11. The CDR3 is 18 amino acids. The CDR3 loop is CASSDPSTSGRATDTQYF. CDR3 nucleotides: TGTGCCAGCAGTGACCCCTCGACTAGCGGGAGGGCCACTGATACGCAGTATTTT. Supplemented by reference TRBV2 and TRBJ2-3, the full variable domain reads EPEVTQTPSHQVTQMGQEVILRCVPISNHLYFYWYRQILGQKVEFLVSFYNNEISEKSEIFDDQFSVERPDGSNFTLKIRSTKLEDSAMYFCASSDPSTSGRATDTQYFGPGTRLTVL.

This sequence joins TRBV7-9 and TRBJ1-1, with 8 bases fitting TRBD1. Trimming cost V 2 bases and J 4 bases; bases outside gene matches: 3. The CDR3 is 14 amino acids. The V gene's germline CDR1 is SEHNR and CDR2 FQNEAQ (reference sequence). CDR3 DNA sequence: TGTGCCAGCAGCTTAAATACAGGGGGCACTGAAGCTTTCTTT. This encodes CASSLNTGGTEAFF.

The V gene is TRBV24-1, the J gene TRBJ1-5; D unclear. CDR3 length: 14 residues. Germline values: CDR1 KGHDR, CDR2 SFDVKD. V gave up 5 bases and J gave up 0 bases, with 7 bases separating them. The CDR3 DNA reads TGTGCCACCAGTGCCGGGCTTAGCAATCAGCCCCAGCATTTT. Its translation: CATSAGLSNQPQHF.

The chain links TRBV14 to TRBJ2-3; 10 positions agree with TRBD1. The J segment lost 2 bases and the V segment lost 1 base, leaving 18 bases of the junction unmatched. Germline V lookup: CDR1 SGHDN, CDR2 FVKESK. The CDR3 has 21 amino acids. Written as DNA, the CDR3 is TGTGCCAGCAGCCAAGTTTCGTGGGACAGGGGCCCGTGGTATAACACAGATACGCAGTATTTT. The encoded protein is CASSQVSWDRGPWYNTDTQYF.

The chain carries TRBV5-1 and TRBJ1-1, with TRBD1 matching over 8 bases. After removal of 6 bases from V and 6 bases from J, the junction contained 19 bases not matched to a gene. Germline V gene lookup returns CDR1 SGHRS and CDR2 YFSETQ. The CDR3 totals 17 residues. CDR3 sequence reads: CASNVRTRRGPESEAFF. The CDR3 DNA follows: TGCGCCAGCAACGTACGAACGCGCAGGGGGCCCGAGTCTGAAGCTTTCTTT. Looking up the rest from reference TRBV5-1 and TRBJ1-1 gives the full variable domain: KAGVTQTPRYLIKTRGQQVTLSCSPISGHRSVSWYQQTPGQGLQFLFEYFSETQRNKGNFPGRFSGRQFSNSRSEMNVSTLELGDSALYLCASNVRTRRGPESEAFFGQGTRLTVV.

In this sample, this clone turned up once. The chain uses TRBV30 and TRBJ1-2; no firm D call. Germline CDR1 GTSNPN, CDR2 SVGIG (reference sequence). The CDR3 covers 12 residues. V dropped 2 bases and J dropped 12 bases, with 16 bases sitting between them. The CDR3 spells CAWSPYLAGNTF. The CDR3 nucleotides read TGTGCCTGGAGTCCTTACCTGGCGGGGAACACCTTC. Full variable domain (missing parts from reference TRBV30 and TRBJ1-2): SQTIHQWPATLVQPVGSPLSLECTVEGTSNPNLYWYRQAAGRGLQLLFYSVGIGQISSEVPQNLSASRPQDRQFILSSKKLLLSDSGFYLCAWSPYLAGNTFGSGTRLTVV.

The chain is built from TRBV27 and TRBJ2-1; D not resolved. Germline CDR1 and CDR2: MNHEY and SMNVEV (reference sequence). Trimming took off 2 bases at V and 6 bases at J, with 14 bases between the two ends. The CDR3 has 15 amino acids. The CDR3 DNA sequence: TGTGCCAGCAGTTTAACTGGGGTCGGTTCCAATGAGCAGTTCTTC. Its protein is CASSLTGVGSNEQFF.

This clone was observed a single time. The chain couples TRBV6-6 to TRBJ2-3, with D possibly matching TRBD2 (6 bases). In germline, CDR1 is MNHNY, CDR2 SVGAGI (reference sequence). This CDR3 region has 20 residues. Trimming took 5 bases from V and 0 from J, leaving 27 bases between them. The CDR3 nucleotides are TGTGCCAGCAGTCGTTTATCCCTAGCCTCTAGCGTAATAAGCACAGATACGCAGTATTTT. This gives the protein CASSRLSLASSVISTDTQYF.

The chain links TRBV5-6 to TRBJ1-4; D perhaps matches TRBD1 (5 bases). The germline V gene has CDR1 SGHDT and CDR2 YYEEEE. Trimming left V 4 bases short and J 4 bases short, with 17 bases between. The CDR3 totals 16 residues. CDR3 residues: CASSPALRGFNEKLFF. CDR3 DNA: TGTGCCAGCAGCCCCGCCCTGAGGGGTTTTAATGAAAAACTGTTTTTT.

The DNA of the CDR3 is TGTGCCAGCAGCCAAGGAGTAGGGGGAGGCTACACCTTC. It translates to CASSQGVGGGYTF. J is TRBJ1-2 and V is TRBV3-1 (or the pseudogene TRBV3-2), with D maybe TRBD1 (6 bases). CDR1 is LGHDT, CDR2 YNNKEL, per germline (reference sequence). The CDR3 loop spans 13 amino acids. V was pared by 1 base and J by 8 bases, with 11 bases between.

Only one count was recorded for this clone. The rearrangement uses TRBV5-8 and TRBJ2-1, with 8 bases aligning to TRBD2. After removal of 0 bases from V and 16 bases from J, the junction contained 6 bases not matched to a gene. CDR1 and CDR2 from the germline V gene are SGHTS and YDEGEE. The CDR3 loop spans 12 amino acids. This CDR3 reads CASSLAPAGAFF. For the CDR3, the DNA is TGTGCCAGCAGCTTGGCCCCAGCGGGAGCCTTCTTC. The variable domain in full, with the rest retrieved from reference TRBV5-8 and TRBJ2-1, is EAGVTQSPTHLIKTRGQQATLRCSPISGHTSVYWYQQALGLGLQFLLWYDEGEERNRGNFPPRFSGRQFPNYSSELNVNALELEDSALYLCASSLAPAGAFFGPGTRLTVL.